This T cell receptor (beta chain) was recovered during a study of blood T cell repertoires in COVID-19. Original methodology: Amplifying reference gene primers gave estimates of nucleated cell counts. The table came from immunoSEQ multiplex PCR; TCRdb's copy has only in-frame clones and leaves some out. V, J and clone size derive from that table, while D and trimming were established from the DNA sequence. The sample contains roughly 200,000 clones, approximately 85% of which appear only once. Sequenced input: PBMCs or T cells enriched from blood (not recorded which). The sequence derives from a man aged 40-50 years with acute COVID-19.

CDR3 coding DNA: TGTGCCAGCAGCTTCAAGGGGACAACTAACTATGGCTACACCTTC. It codes for CASSFKGTTNYGYTF. The chain has TRBV5-6 and TRBJ1-2; D is possibly TRBD1 (6 bases). Germline V gene data show CDR1 as SGHDT and CDR2 as YYEEEE. This CDR3 is built from 15 residues. Trimming removed 2 bases from V and 0 bases from J, with 11 bases in between. The variable domain in full, completed from reference TRBV5-6 and TRBJ1-2, reads DAGVTQSPTHLIKTRGQQVTLRCSPKSGHDTVSWYQQALGQGPQFIFQYYEEEERQRGNFPDRFSGHQFPNYSSELNVNALLLGDSALYLCASSFKGTTNYGYTFGSGTRLTVV.